These T cell receptor beta chains were read from a single sample in a study of CD8+ T cells in alopecia areata. The protocol was immunoSEQ multiplex PCR, while the TCRdb copy is restricted to in-frame clones and leaves out a portion. The table shows around 150,000 clones, with approximately 57% occurring only once. Sequencing used CD4+ T cells sorted from blood, obtained at week 24, from a patient treated with tofacitinib. The receptors come from a human donor with alopecia areata. Both conserved end residues are part of each CDR3. The D gene is left open where the match is weak. The size entry is marked missing in some rows and otherwise reads once, few, many or a size class.

J,size,D,V,DNA,CDR3
TRBJ1-4,many,.,TRBV6-1,TGTGCCAGCAGTGAAGGGTCGGGGTTTAGAGATGAAAAACTGTTTTTT,CASSEGSGFRDEKLFF
TRBJ1-1,.,.,TRBV6-1,TGTGCCAGCAGTGTTAACCTGAACACTGAAGCTTTCTTT,CASSVNLNTEAFF
TRBJ1-1,.,TRBD1,TRBV2,TGTGCCAGCAGGGAACAGGGGCGAGGCACTGAAGCTTTCTTT,CASREQGRGTEAFF
TRBJ2-3,.,.,TRBV9,TGTGCCAGCAGCGTAGGGGAGGCCCGGGGGCACGAGGATACGCAGTATTTT,CASSVGEARGHEDTQYF
TRBJ2-5,.,.,TRBV7-2,TGTGCCAGCAGCTTAACCTCGGATCGGTCCGGGACCCAGTACTTC,CASSLTSDRSGTQYF
TRBJ1-2,.,.,TRBV11-1,TGTGCCAGCAGCTCCCAGGGGAAGGTTGGCTACACCTTC,CASSSQGKVGYTF
TRBJ2-5,.,.,TRBV4-2,TGTGCCAGCAGCCAAGATAGGCTCTCAAACCAGTACTTC,CASSQDRLSNQYF
TRBJ1-2,.,TRBD1,TRBV29-1,TGCAGTCTACACGGGAGGGGGCGCCGGTATGGCTACACCTTC,CSLHGRGRRYGYTF
TRBJ2-7,.,.,TRBV10-3,TGTGCCATCAGTACGACAGGCTACGAGCAGTACTTC,CAISTTGYEQYF
TRBJ2-5,.,.,TRBV20-1,TGCAGTGCCCCCGGGGAGACCCAGTACTTC,CSAPGETQYF
TRBJ1-1,many,.,TRBV4-1,TGCGCCAGCACCCACAGGGACGTCATGAACACTGAAGCTTTCTTT,CASTHRDVMNTEAFF
TRBJ2-1,.,.,TRBV4-1,TGCGCCAGCAGCCAAGATGGGGTCTGGGGGTATGAGCAGTTCTTC,CASSQDGVWGYEQFF
TRBJ2-3,.,.,TRBV2,TGTGCCAGCAAAGGACAGAGAAGCACAGATACGCAGTATTTT,CASKGQRSTDTQYF
TRBJ1-1,.,.,TRBV29-1,TGCAGCGTTAGAGGCAGGCGGGGGACTGAAGCTTTCTTT,CSVRGRRGTEAFF
TRBJ1-1,.,TRBD1,TRBV7-9,TGTGCCAGCAGCTCCTCCGGGACAGGGGTCGCTGAAGCTTTCTTT,CASSSSGTGVAEAFF
TRBJ1-6,.,.,TRBV6-1,TGTGCCAGCAGTGCGACTGGGGGGAGTTCCTATAATTCACCCCTCCACTTT,CASSATGGSSYNSPLHF
TRBJ2-4,.,TRBD2,TRBV6-5,TGTGCCAGCAGTTACGGGGGGGAGGGTGCCAAAAACATTCAGTACTTC,CASSYGGEGAKNIQYF
TRBJ1-1,.,.,TRBV29-1,TGCAGCGTGGCAGGGGTAATGAACACTGAAGCTTTCTTT,CSVAGVMNTEAFF
TRBJ1-5,.,.,TRBV30,TGTGCCTGGAGTGTAACCAGGGGCGCTGGATATAGCAATCAGCCCCAGCATTTT,CAWSVTRGAGYSNQPQHF
TRBJ1-1,.,.,TRBV14,TGTGCCAGCAGCCAAGATTGGGGGTTTCGCACTGAAGCTTTCTTT,CASSQDWGFRTEAFF
TRBJ1-2,few,.,TRBV29-1,TGCAGCGTTGTCCGTGGAAATCGCTATGGCTACACCTTC,CSVVRGNRYGYTF
TRBJ1-5,.,.,TRBV6-1,TGTGCCAGCAGTGAAGACAGGGCATGGAATCAGCCCCAGCATTTT,CASSEDRAWNQPQHF
TRBJ2-5,.,.,TRBV19,TGTGCCAGTAATTTCAGACACTTCCAAGAGACCCAGTACTTC,CASNFRHFQETQYF
TRBJ1-3,.,.,TRBV30,TGTGCCTGGAGTGTTTTCCCAGGGACCACCATATATTTT,CAWSVFPGTTIYF
TRBJ1-2,.,.,TRBV29-1,TGCAGCGTTGTTCGGGACGGACCTAACTATGGCTACACCTTC,CSVVRDGPNYGYTF
TRBJ2-2,.,.,TRBV15,TGTGCCACCAGCAGAGGAAGAGGGGACACCGGGGAGCTGTTTTTT,CATSRGRGDTGELFF
TRBJ2-5,.,.,TRBV30,TGTGCCTGGAGCGGGGGCGGAGAGACCCAGTACTTC,CAWSGGGETQYF
TRBJ1-4,few,.,TRBV6-5,TGTGCCAGCAGTTACAGCCCTACGAATGAAAAACTGTTTTTT,CASSYSPTNEKLFF
TRBJ1-3,.,.,TRBV25-1,TGTGCCAGCAGTGAATGGAATCTAAACACCATATATTTT,CASSEWNLNTIYF
TRBJ2-2,.,TRBD2,TRBV5-1,TGCGCCAGCAGCCTGAGCGGGGGGAATTACGCCGGGGAGCTGTTTTTT,CASSLSGGNYAGELFF
TRBJ1-6,.,.,TRBV5-6,TGTGCCAGCAGCTTGGATCCGATATCGGATTCACCCCTCCACTTT,CASSLDPISDSPLHF
TRBJ2-3,.,.,TRBV20-1,TGCAGTGCTAACGGGCCAGATACGCAGTATTTT,CSANGPDTQYF
TRBJ1-1,.,.,TRBV4-2,TGTGCCAGCAGCCAAGATCGGGGCCTCATGAACACTGAAGCTTTCTTT,CASSQDRGLMNTEAFF
TRBJ1-1,.,.,TRBV14,TGTGCCAGCAGCCAAGATACGTATTCAGCTTTCTTT,CASSQDTYSAFF
TRBJ1-1,.,.,TRBV18,TGTGCCAGCTCACCATTACAGATGAACACTGAAGCTTTCTTT,CASSPLQMNTEAFF